This T cell receptor beta chain was recovered during a study of T cells after yellow fever vaccination. Whole-study results and caveats: FACS-sorted repertoires could harbor abundant contaminating bulk-population clonotypes.

A few counts support this clonotype. Its antigen is not identified. 5'RACE template switching added a universal primer site and UMIs to TCR cDNA. TCRdb re-called the 5' RACE reads with MiXCR, one entry per CDR3 protein. This sample has a few hundred thousand distinct CDR3 sequences, with around 10% found just once. V lost 5 bases and J 7 bases, leaving 9 bases between the germline ends. Germline-derived CDR1 and CDR2 are LNHDA and SQIVND (reference sequence). This CDR3 spans 13 amino acids. V and J are TRBV19 and TRBJ1-6; weak D call: TRBD1 (5 bases). Sequenced material: CD4+ T cells sorted from PBMCs, taken 5 days after the yellow fever booster vaccination. This clonotype originated in a young man who received the YFV17D yellow fever vaccine. The CDR3, as DNA: TGTGCCAGTAGTCCTGGGGGAAATTCACCCCTCCACTTT. Protein sequence: CASSPGGNSPLHF. Full variable domain (remainder filled in from reference TRBV19 and TRBJ1-6): DGGITQSPKYLFRKEGQNVTLSCEQNLNHDAMYWYRQDPGQGLRLIYYSQIVNDFQKGDIAEGYSVSREKKESFPLTVTSAQKNPTAFYLCASSPGGNSPLHFGNGTRLTVT.